Listed below are T cell receptor beta chains from one sample, sequenced in a study of cytomegalovirus exposure and HLA in healthy donors. Clones were read by immunoSEQ multiplex PCR, and TCRdb kept only the in-frame ones, dropping some. This sample has more than 85,000 clones; more than 70% occur once, and the top ten carry about 2%. The sequenced sample consisted of PBMCs. The receptor source for this set is a woman aged 18-29 years in good health and CMV-seronegative. Each CDR3 is given with its conserved first and last residue. A D gene is named only where the DNA matches it firmly. The size field is filled for only some rows; it gives once, few, many or a size class.

once	TRBD2	TRBJ2-3	16	TRBV5-1	TGCGCCAGCACCAGACTAGCGGGAGCCCCCACAGATACGCAGTATTTT	CASTRLAGAPTDTQYF
.	TRBD1	TRBJ2-1	15	TRBV11-2	TGTGCCAGCAGTCAGGACAGGGGGCGGTTTAATGAGCAGTTCTTC	CASSQDRGRFNEQFF
.	TRBD1	TRBJ1-6	15	TRBV11-2	TGTGCCAGCAGCCCGCCTACAGGGGTGGATTCACCCCTCCACTTT	CASSPPTGVDSPLHF
.	TRBD2	TRBJ2-3	15	TRBV30	TGTGCCTGGAGTGTCAAAGCGGGATTCACAGATACGCAGTATTTT	CAWSVKAGFTDTQYF
.	.	TRBJ2-2	13	TRBV12-5	TGTGCTAGTGGCTGGGGCCATACCGGGGAGCTGTTTTTT	CASGWGHTGELFF
once	TRBD2	TRBJ2-7	16	TRBV5-1	TGCGCCAGCAGCTTGGCCGCGGGACTAGCATTGGGCGAGCAGTACTTC	CASSLAAGLALGEQYF
.	.	TRBJ2-1	17	TRBV27	TGTGCCAGCAGTAATATCCGGGGATTCTCCAATTATAATGAGCAGTTCTTC	CASSNIRGFSNYNEQFF
.	TRBD1	TRBJ1-1	14	TRBV18	TGTGCCAGCTCACGACAGGGAGGGAACACTGAAGCTTTCTTT	CASSRQGGNTEAFF
.	.	TRBJ1-1	11	TRBV20-1	TGCAGTGCTCCTCTGACGGGTGAAGCTTTCTTT	CSAPLTGEAFF
.	TRBD1	TRBJ2-3	15	TRBV6-4	TGTGCCAGCAGTGACTCAACAGGGGGCGCAGATACGCAGTATTTT	CASSDSTGGADTQYF
.	TRBD1	TRBJ2-7	15	TRBV28	TGTGCCATACTAGGGACAGGGAAAGAAGGCGACGAGCAGTACTTC	CAILGTGKEGDEQYF
.	TRBD1	TRBJ2-7	14	TRBV28	TGTGCCAGCATACAACAGGGGATGGACCACGAGCAGTACTTC	CASIQQGMDHEQYF
.	.	TRBJ2-7	14	TRBV11-2	TGTGCCACCTCGTTAGCAGCCCGTCCCTACGAGCAGTACTTC	CATSLAARPYEQYF
.	.	TRBJ2-1	11	TRBV13	TGTGCCAGCAGCTCTAGGGGTGAGCAGTTCTTC	CASSSRGEQFF
.	.	TRBJ1-1	14	TRBV2	TGTGCCAGCAGTCTAGACAGACTGAACGCTGAAGCTTTCTTT	CASSLDRLNAEAFF
.	.	TRBJ1-1	13	TRBV7-2	TGTGCCAGCAGCCCAACAGGGAACACTGAAGCTTTCTTT	CASSPTGNTEAFF
.	.	TRBJ1-2	13	TRBV28	TGTGCCAGCAGTTTGGAGACTGGGTATGGCTACACCTTC	CASSLETGYGYTF